Each of the 10 T cell receptor beta chains below was sequenced from the same sample in a study of cytomegalovirus exposure and HLA in healthy donors. 13 Jbeta primers and 60 Vbeta primers were used for the PCR. The data were produced by immunoSEQ multiplex PCR, yet TCRdb's version contains in-frame clones alone and is incomplete. The data show 150,000 to 200,000 clones, approximately 80% seen once. The sequenced sample was PBMCs. Source of these receptors: a man between 45 and 60 years old in good health and CMV-seropositive.

V gene TRBV9 combines with J gene TRBJ1-3; D uncertain. CDR3 length equals 16 residues. Germline V CDR1 and CDR2: SGDLS, YYNGEE. With 4 bases removed from V and 4 bases from J, the gap between germline ends came to 18 bases. The CDR3 reads CASSPLTPAGGNTIYF. The CDR3, as DNA: TGTGCCAGCAGCCCCCTCACCCCGGCGGGGGGAAACACCATATATTTT.

The chain carries TRBV13 and TRBJ2-3; possibly TRBD2 for D (5 bases). The CDR3 has 17 amino acids. Trimming left V 0 bases short and J 3 bases short, with 16 bases between. Germline loops: CDR1 PRHDT, CDR2 FYEKMQ (reference sequence). The CDR3 reads CASSLGLAQPGTDTQYF. The CDR3 DNA is TGTGCCAGCAGCTTAGGGCTAGCCCAACCCGGGACAGATACGCAGTATTTT.

The chain recombines TRBV6-7 with TRBJ2-5; weak D call: TRBD2 (7 bases). Being an ORF, TRBV6-7 has a function that is uncertain. The CDR3 is 17 amino acids. V was shortened by 2 bases and J by 2 bases, with 18 bases between the two germline ends. CDR3 amino acids: CASSYGWRGLRQETQYF. For the CDR3, the DNA is TGTGCCAGCAGTTACGGGTGGCGGGGGCTAAGGCAAGAGACCCAGTACTTC.

The gene calls are TRBV20-1 and TRBJ2-1, with D maybe TRBD2 (6 bases). CDR3 length: 11 residues. V gave up 3 bases and J gave up 8 bases, with 8 bases separating them. Per germline, CDR1 DFQATT and CDR2 SNEGSKA (reference sequence). CDR3 loop: CSASWRDEQFF. CDR3 nucleotides: TGCAGTGCTAGCTGGAGGGATGAGCAGTTCTTC.

The chain has TRBV6-6 and TRBJ2-1; 8 bases are a match to TRBD2. CDR3 length: 12 residues. V dropped 7 bases and J dropped 8; count of bases not matched to a gene: 4. Germline V CDR1 and CDR2: MNHNY, SVGAGI (reference sequence). CDR3 sequence: CASTRGADEQFF. The DNA of the CDR3 is TGTGCCAGCACGCGGGGGGCCGATGAGCAGTTCTTC.

This chain uses TRBV14 with TRBJ2-7; 13 bases are shared with TRBD2. The CDR3 has 22 amino acids. Losses at the gene ends were 1 base for V and 0 bases for J; bases not matched to a gene: 18. Germline V gene lookup returns CDR1 SGHDN and CDR2 FVKESK. The CDR3 sequence: CASSQALPPGLAGIVASYEQYF. The DNA of the CDR3 is TGTGCCAGCAGCCAAGCCTTACCTCCGGGACTAGCGGGAATCGTCGCCTCCTACGAGCAGTACTTC.

In this sample, this clone turned up once. This sequence joins TRBV7-9 and TRBJ2-1; 12 bases are a match to TRBD1. V was clipped by 1 base and J by 7 bases; unmatched bases: 8. Germline CDR1 and CDR2: SEHNR and FQNEAQ (reference sequence). The CDR3 is 17 amino acids. CDR3: CASSLVFGDRGRNEQFF. CDR3 in DNA: TGTGCCAGCAGCTTAGTCTTCGGGGACAGGGGGCGAAATGAGCAGTTCTTC.

The chain links TRBV9 to TRBJ2-5; D may be TRBD1 (6 bases). Trimming removed 0 bases from V and 5 bases from J, with 17 bases in between. The CDR3 totals 16 residues. Germline values: CDR1 SGDLS, CDR2 YYNGEE. The CDR3, as DNA: TGTGCCAGCAGCGTAGCCGCGGCAGGGGAGTCGGAGACCCAGTACTTC. It specifies CASSVAAAGESETQYF.

The DNA of the CDR3 is TGTGCCAGCTCAAAGGACAGGGTGAACACTGAAGCTTTCTTT. It is translated as CASSKDRVNTEAFF. The chain couples TRBV18 to TRBJ1-1; 8 bases match TRBD1. The CDR3 contains 14 residues. V was clipped by 5 bases and J by 0 bases; unmatched bases: 2. The germline V gene encodes CDR1 KGHSH and CDR2 LQKENI.

This clone was counted only a few times. V gene TRBV6-5 combines with J gene TRBJ2-1, with 7 bases matching TRBD2. Germline V CDR1 and CDR2: MNHEY, SVGAGI. The CDR3 runs 13 residues. Unmatched junction bases numbered 8, after V lost 6 bases and J lost 9 bases. CDR3 amino acids: CASRVTSLSEQFF. In DNA, the CDR3 is TGTGCCAGCAGGGTGACTAGCTTAAGTGAGCAGTTCTTC.